The sequence of this T cell receptor (beta chain) was determined in a study of T cell responses to AZD1222 COVID-19 vaccine. Germline V gene lookup returns CDR1 MNHEY and CDR2 SMNVEV (reference sequence). The V and J ends lost 4 bases and 4 bases, in that order; junction bases with no gene match: 4. CDR3 size: 16 residues. The data were produced by immunoSEQ multiplex PCR, yet TCRdb's version contains in-frame clones alone and is incomplete. The sample contains tens of thousands of clones, roughly 90% of which appear only once. The table lists this clone with a count of one. Its antigen is unidentified. General study results and limits: Rises in breadth and depth of Spike-specific TCRs came after two AZD1222 doses. Seropositive at baseline were only a handful of AZD1222 recipients.

The receptor comes from an adult who received the AZD1222 COVID-19 vaccine. The rearrangement joins TRBV27 to TRBJ2-2, with 12 bases identical to TRBD2. This sample comprised peripheral blood, obtained 28 days after the second AZD1222 dose. CDR3 loop: CASSSRTSGITGELFF. The DNA for the CDR3 is TGTGCCAGCAGTTCCCGGACTAGCGGGATCACCGGGGAGCTGTTTTTT.